The clone carrying this TCR beta chain was observed a handful of times. Its matching antigen is unknown. Only in-frame clones appear in the TCRdb table, and some are missing; sequencing was by immunoSEQ multiplex PCR. The table has more than 200,000 clones, 70% seen once. The germline CDR1 and CDR2 sequences are MGHRA and YSYEKL. Trimming took 4 bases from V and 2 from J; bases not matched to a gene: 7. This CDR3 region has 15 residues. These data come from a study of cytotoxic CD8 clonotypes in ibrutinib-treated CLL. Study-wide points: Patients showed higher baseline clonality than age-matched healthy donors, and it tracked circulating CD8+ T-cell counts.

The sequences come from PBMCs, collected after 24 months of ibrutinib treatment. V is TRBV4-1 and J is TRBJ1-2, with 7 bases matching TRBD1. This receptor was obtained from a human donor with chronic lymphocytic leukemia. Here the CDR3 reads CASSRDGQENYGYTF. CDR3 bases: TGCGCCAGCAGCCGAGACGGACAGGAGAACTATGGCTACACCTTC.